These 19 T cell receptor beta chains were sequenced from one sample in a study of blood T cell repertoires in COVID-19. Clones were sequenced by immunoSEQ multiplex PCR, and TCRdb holds only the in-frame ones, with some missing. The sample has around 29,000 clones; 87% are singletons. Sequenced material: peripheral blood. The receptors derive from a human donor in a cohort sampled during active COVID-19.

The V call is TRBV11-2, the J call TRBJ2-1; no clear D. Germline CDR1 and CDR2: SGHAT and FQNNGV. The CDR3 totals 13 residues. V was shortened by 1 base and J by 3 bases, with 4 bases between the two germline ends. CDR3 amino acids: CASSLASYNEQFF. DNA of the CDR3: TGTGCCAGCAGCTTAGCTAGCTACAATGAGCAGTTCTTC.

V is TRBV18 and J is TRBJ2-3; D is perhaps TRBD1 (5 bases). This CDR3 is built from 15 residues. V was pared by 3 bases and J by 1 base, with 11 bases between. Per germline, CDR1 KGHSH and CDR2 LQKENI. The CDR3 bases are TGTGCCAGCTCACCCAGGGCTAAAGGCACAGATACGCAGTATTTT. Protein sequence: CASSPRAKGTDTQYF.

V is TRBV5-4 and J is TRBJ2-1, with D perhaps matching TRBD1 (6 bases). V shed 2 bases and J shed 4 bases, with 13 bases lying between them. This CDR3 has 15 residues. Germline lookup yields CDR1 SGHNT and CDR2 YYREEE (reference sequence). DNA of the CDR3: TGTGCCAGCAGCTTCCGGGACACCATATACAATGAGCAGTTCTTC. It translates to CASSFRDTIYNEQFF. The variable domain in full, completed from reference TRBV5-4 and TRBJ2-1, reads ETGVTQSPTHLIKTRGQQVTLRCSSQSGHNTVSWYQQALGQGPQFIFQYYREEENGRGNFPPRFSGLQFPNYSSELNVNALELDDSALYLCASSFRDTIYNEQFFGPGTRLTVL.

This sequence joins TRBV6-6 and TRBJ2-7; TRBD2 agrees at 7 bases. The J segment lost 3 bases and the V segment lost 7 bases, leaving 6 bases of the junction unmatched. Germline CDR1 reads MNHNY; CDR2 reads SVGAGI (reference sequence). The CDR3 has 13 residues. In nucleotides, the CDR3 is TGTGCCAGCACTCTAGGGGACTACTACGAGCAGTACTTC. The encoded protein is CASTLGDYYEQYF.

J is TRBJ1-1 and V is TRBV6-6; 7 nucleotides align to TRBD1. The CDR3 spans 14 residues. Germline V lookup: CDR1 MNHNY, CDR2 SVGAGI (reference sequence). The junction had 5 bases not matched to a gene; V was cut back by 1 base and J by 6 bases. The CDR3 DNA is TGTGCCAGCAGTTACTTGACAGGGAAGGCTGAAGCTTTCTTT. Translation: CASSYLTGKAEAFF.

CDR3 region: CASSQGWDREEYGYTF. CDR3 DNA: TGTGCCAGCAGCCAAGGATGGGACAGGGAGGAATATGGCTACACCTTC. This chain connects TRBV14 to TRBJ1-2; 9 bases line up with TRBD1. V shed 1 base, J shed 5 bases, and the junction held 8 bases outside the gene matches. CDR1 and CDR2 from the germline V gene are SGHDN and FVKESK. The CDR3 contains 16 residues.

The chain employs TRBV28 and TRBJ2-5; possibly TRBD1 for D (6 bases). The CDR3 runs 14 residues. Germline V gene lookup returns CDR1 MDHEN and CDR2 SYDVKM. V was clipped by 6 bases and J by 0 bases, with 11 bases between them. Here the CDR3 reads CASRPTGNQETQYF. CDR3 nucleotides: TGTGCCAGCAGGCCGACAGGAAACCAAGAGACCCAGTACTTC. Variable domain in full (rest from reference TRBV28 and TRBJ2-5): DVKVTQSSRYLVKRTGEKVFLECVQDMDHENMFWYRQDPGLGLRLIYFSYDVKMKEKGDIPEGYSVSREKKERFSLILESASTNQTSMYLCASRPTGNQETQYFGPGTRLLVL.

The chain employs TRBV5-1 and TRBJ2-5; 7 bases align to TRBD2. The junction had 20 bases not matched to a gene; V was cut back by 7 bases and J by 5 bases. The CDR3 spans 17 residues. Looked up from germline, CDR1 is SGHRS and CDR2 is YFSETQ. CDR3 sequence: CASAPDGAGFSKETQYF. In DNA, the CDR3 is TGCGCCAGCGCACCGGACGGAGCGGGGTTTTCTAAGGAGACCCAGTACTTC.

V is TRBV27 and J is TRBJ2-1; TRBD2 might be the D (6 bases). The germline CDR1 and CDR2 sequences are MNHEY and SMNVEV (reference sequence). CDR3 length: 14 amino acids. With 4 bases removed from V and 9 bases from J, the gap between germline ends came to 16 bases. DNA of the CDR3: TGTGCCAGCAGTTACCGACTAGAATGGAGTGAGCAGTTCTTC. It codes for CASSYRLEWSEQFF.

This rearrangement joins TRBV6-1 to TRBJ1-4; 7 nucleotides match TRBD1. CDR1 and CDR2 from the germline V gene are MNHNS and SASEGT. This CDR3 comprises 16 residues. V lost 3 bases and J lost 8; bases outside the gene matches: 12. CDR3 protein: CASSETRGQVREKLFF. For the CDR3, the DNA is TGTGCCAGCAGTGAGACGAGGGGGCAAGTTCGGGAAAAACTGTTTTTT.

CDR3 protein: CASSIGGHRDEKLFF. As DNA, the CDR3 is TGTGCCAGTAGTATAGGCGGCCACAGGGATGAAAAACTGTTTTTT. The chain carries TRBV19 and TRBJ1-4; tentatively, D is TRBD1 (6 bases). This CDR3 comprises 15 residues. Germline CDR1 and CDR2: LNHDA and SQIVND (reference sequence). V was shortened by 1 base and J by 6 bases, with 12 bases between the two germline ends.

This chain links TRBV11-2 with TRBJ2-5; D uncertain. This CDR3 has 14 amino acids. Per the germline V gene, CDR1 is SGHAT and CDR2 is FQNNGV. V lost 5 bases and J lost 3, with 13 bases in between. The CDR3 protein is CASSPGVLKETQYF. In nucleotides, the CDR3 is TGTGCCAGCAGCCCCGGAGTCCTAAAAGAGACCCAGTACTTC. The full variable domain, rest sourced from reference TRBV11-2 and TRBJ2-5, is EAGVAQSPRYKIIEKRQSVAFWCNPISGHATLYWYQQILGQGPKLLIQFQNNGVVDDSQLPKDRFSAERLKGVDSTLKIQPAKLEDSAVYLCASSPGVLKETQYFGPGTRLLVL.

The gene calls are TRBV3-1 (or the pseudogene TRBV3-2) and TRBJ1-5; D not resolved. There are 15 residues in the CDR3. Trimming shortened V by 5 bases and J by 5 bases, and 16 bases separated the two germline ends. Germline loops: CDR1 LGHDT, CDR2 YNNKEL (reference sequence). CDR3 region: CASSSGRTGYQPQHF. CDR3 sequence (DNA): TGTGCCAGCAGCTCCGGGCGAACGGGATATCAGCCCCAGCATTTT.

This clone was found once. V and J are TRBV25-1 and TRBJ1-1, with unresolved D. Trimming left V 3 bases short and J 11 bases short, with 16 bases between. The CDR3 spans 13 residues. The germline gives CDR1 MGHDK, CDR2 SYGVNS. The CDR3 sequence is CASSDLPFPTAFF. CDR3 coding DNA: TGTGCCAGCAGTGACCTCCCGTTCCCTACGGCTTTCTTT.

The CDR3 is CASSFMIATPSSYNSPLHF. CDR3 sequence (DNA): TGTGCCAGCAGTTTTATGATCGCGACACCGAGCTCCTATAATTCACCCCTCCACTTT. The J gene is TRBJ1-6, the V gene TRBV27, with unresolved D. The CDR3 length is 19 residues. Germline V CDR1 and CDR2: MNHEY, SMNVEV (reference sequence). Trimming removed 3 bases from V and 0 bases from J, with 18 bases in between.

This rearrangement joins TRBV3-1 (or the pseudogene TRBV3-2) to TRBJ1-5; 9 nucleotides line up with TRBD1. The CDR3 covers 17 residues. CDR1 is LGHDT and CDR2 is YNNKEL in the germline V gene (reference sequence). Germline trimming cut 4 bases from V and 2 bases from J; bases unmatched to any gene: 9. This CDR3 reads CASSPGTGLTGNQPQHF. CDR3 sequence (DNA): TGTGCCAGCAGCCCGGGGACAGGGTTGACTGGCAATCAGCCCCAGCATTTT.

This clone appeared a single time. CDR3 DNA sequence: TGCAGCGTTGTTGGACAGGGTAGAAGGGAGACCCAGTACTTC. Its translation: CSVVGQGRRETQYF. This sequence joins TRBV29-1 and TRBJ2-5; TRBD1 aligns across 8 bases. The J segment lost 5 bases and the V segment lost 4 bases, leaving 9 bases of the junction unmatched. CDR1 and CDR2 from the germline V gene are SQVTM and ANQGSEA. This CDR3 has 14 residues.

The chain employs TRBV5-1 and TRBJ2-3, with 11 bases aligning to TRBD2. Germline trimming cut 4 bases from V and 4 bases from J; bases unmatched to any gene: 8. Germline V gene lookup returns CDR1 SGHRS and CDR2 YFSETQ. The CDR3 is made up of 16 amino acids. The CDR3 is CASSLDSGGAADTQYF. The DNA of the CDR3 is TGCGCCAGCAGCCTGGATAGCGGGGGGGCCGCAGATACGCAGTATTTT.

The rearrangement joins TRBV4-1 to TRBJ2-7; TRBD2 matches 8 bases. V trimming: 0 bases; J trimming: 5 bases; junction bases outside the gene matches: 6. Germline CDR1 MGHRA, CDR2 YSYEKL. CDR3 length equals 15 residues. Here the CDR3 reads CASSQDRGGWNEQYF. The CDR3, as DNA: TGCGCCAGCAGCCAAGATCGGGGGGGGTGGAACGAGCAGTACTTC.